These 5 T cell receptor beta chains came from one sample sequenced in a study of blood T cell repertoires in COVID-19. Method: immunoSEQ multiplex PCR; TCRdb's copy keeps in-frame clones and lacks some. The sample records about 50,000 clones, about 87% being singletons. Sequenced sample: peripheral blood. These receptors all come from a human donor in a cohort sampled during active COVID-19.

This sequence joins TRBV10-3 and TRBJ1-1, with D perhaps matching TRBD1 (6 bases). V lost 0 bases, J lost 3 bases, and 11 bases lay in between. Germline V CDR1 and CDR2: ENHRY, SYGVKD. The CDR3 sequence is 15 residues long. CDR3 nucleotides: TGTGCCATCAGTGAGTCGAAGGGGGTTTACACTGAAGCTTTCTTT. It yields the protein CAISESKGVYTEAFF.

The chain recombines TRBV19 with TRBJ1-1, with a tentative D call TRBD1 (5 bases). In germline, CDR1 is LNHDA, CDR2 SQIVND (reference sequence). The CDR3 has 15 residues. Trimming took off 5 bases at V and 5 bases at J, with 18 bases between the two ends. DNA for the CDR3: TGTGCCAGTAGTCCCACCCCAGGGTTTCGGACTGAAGCTTTCTTT. Its protein is CASSPTPGFRTEAFF.

The V call is TRBV6-5, the J call TRBJ2-7; 9 nucleotides align to TRBD1. CDR3 length: 14 amino acids. Germline V lookup: CDR1 MNHEY, CDR2 SVGAGI. With V trimmed by 7 bases and J by 6 bases, 10 bases remained unmatched. The CDR3 region is CASKPGTGILEQYF. The CDR3 DNA reads as TGTGCCAGCAAACCTGGGACAGGGATCCTCGAGCAGTACTTC.

This chain links TRBV12-3 or TRBV12-4 with TRBJ1-2; 7 nucleotides align to TRBD1. V lost 5 bases, J lost 4 bases, and 1 base stayed unmatched. CDR3 length: 12 residues. The CDR3 region is CASSRQGYGYTF. The CDR3 region has the DNA TGTGCCAGCAGTCGACAGGGCTATGGCTACACCTTC.

The chain has TRBV5-5 and TRBJ2-1; TRBD2 agrees at 7 bases. With 2 bases clipped from V and 3 bases from J, the junction kept 8 bases outside the gene matches. The CDR3 has 16 amino acids. Germline assignment: CDR1 SGHKS and CDR2 YYEKEE (reference sequence). The CDR3 DNA reads as TGTGCCAGCAGCTTTCTAGCGGACCCGGGCTACAATGAGCAGTTCTTC. Protein sequence: CASSFLADPGYNEQFF. The full variable domain, completed using reference TRBV5-5 and TRBJ2-1, is DAGVTQSPTHLIKTRGQQVTLRCSPISGHKSVSWYQQVLGQGPQFIFQYYEKEERGRGNFPDRFSARQFPNYSSELNVNALLLGDSALYLCASSFLADPGYNEQFFGPGTRLTVL.